The 29 T cell receptor beta chains listed next were all sequenced from one sample in a study of early T cells in non-severe SARS-CoV-2 infection. TCRdb recomputed calls from the 5' RACE reads with MiXCR, one row per CDR3 protein. The data show 28,000 or so distinct CDR3 sequences, about 5% seen once. Material: whole blood. All receptors derive from an adult who was a healthcare worker with PCR-confirmed SARS-CoV-2 infection or an uninfected control (not recorded which).

This clonotype was detected a few times. The rearrangement joins TRBV5-6 to TRBJ2-1; 8 nucleotides agree with TRBD2. The CDR3 loop spans 13 amino acids. Germline V gene data show CDR1 as SGHDT and CDR2 as YYEEEE. The CDR3 spells CASYGTSYNEQFF. The DNA of the CDR3 is TGTGCTTCTTACGGGACTAGCTACAATGAGCAGTTCTTC.

In this sample, this clonotype turned up many times. The V gene is TRBV10-3, the J gene TRBJ2-1, with 7 bases identical to TRBD2. The length of the CDR3 is 21 residues. The J segment lost 0 bases and the V segment lost 2 bases, leaving 19 bases of the junction unmatched. Germline values: CDR1 ENHRY, CDR2 SYGVKD. In nucleotides, the CDR3 is TGTGCCATCAGTGAGCCCCCCCCGGGACTACGGATTTTGAGCTCCTACAATGAGCAGTTCTTC. Encoded protein: CAISEPPPGLRILSSYNEQFF.

This chain connects TRBV28 to TRBJ2-7; D perhaps matches TRBD2 (5 bases). The CDR3 extends over 12 amino acids. Germline loops: CDR1 MDHEN, CDR2 SYDVKM. V was clipped by 5 bases and J by 6 bases, with 11 bases between them. In DNA, the CDR3 is TGTGCCAGCAGTGCTCTCCGGGGCGAGCAGTACTTC. Its protein is CASSALRGEQYF.

This clonotype was seen repeatedly, ten times or more. The chain joins TRBV3-2 to TRBJ2-4; the DNA was not compared with TRBD2, the D call given in the table. TRBV3-2 is noted as a pseudogene. The CDR3 spans 23 residues. CDR3 DNA: TGTGCCAGCAGCCAAGATCTACGAACAAAAAGCGCCGGGACTAGTCTAGCCAAAAACATTCAGTACTTC. This gives the protein CASSQDLRTKSAGTSLAKNIQYF.

This clonotype was seen at least ten times. V is TRBV11-2 and J is TRBJ2-7, with no clear D. V was clipped by 1 base and J by 2 bases, with 6 bases between them. CDR1 is SGHAT, CDR2 FQNNGV, per germline. This CDR3 has 13 amino acids. CDR3: CASSLAPAYEQYF. Written as DNA, the CDR3 is TGTGCCAGCAGCTTAGCCCCCGCCTACGAGCAGTACTTC.

At least ten counts were recorded for this clonotype. The chain is built from TRBV28 and TRBJ2-6; 7 bases fit TRBD1. The J segment lost 1 base and the V segment lost 6 bases, leaving 3 bases of the junction unmatched. The CDR3 sequence is 15 residues long. Germline CDR1 MDHEN, CDR2 SYDVKM. CDR3: CASSLQGSGANVLTF. The CDR3, as DNA: TGTGCCAGCAGCCTACAGGGGTCTGGGGCCAACGTCCTGACTTTC.

CDR3 bases: TGTGCCAGCAGCTTTACAGGGGCGCCCAACTATGGCTACACCTTC. Its translation is CASSFTGAPNYGYTF. J is TRBJ1-2 and V is TRBV13; TRBD1 matches 7 bases. V lost 3 bases, J lost 2 bases, and 6 bases stayed unmatched. Germline loops: CDR1 PRHDT, CDR2 FYEKMQ (reference sequence). The CDR3 totals 15 residues.

This clonotype has a count of ten or more. This chain joins TRBV29-1 and TRBJ1-1, with D possibly matching TRBD1 (6 bases). The CDR3 is made up of 15 amino acids. CDR1 SQVTM and CDR2 ANQGSEA come from the germline V gene. The V gene lost 7 bases and the J gene lost 4 bases, with 22 bases spanning the gap. The CDR3 bases are TGCAGCGGGGGACATACTCGGATTTCTAGCACTGAAGCTTTCTTT. The encoded protein is CSGGHTRISSTEAFF.

The V call is TRBV7-9, the J call TRBJ2-7, with 9 bases lining up with TRBD1. The germline gives CDR1 SEHNR, CDR2 FQNEAQ (reference sequence). This CDR3 is 15 amino acids long. V lost 2 bases to trimming and J lost 5 bases; unmatched junction nucleotides: 7. This CDR3 reads CASSLWDREGDEQYF. The CDR3 DNA reads as TGTGCCAGCAGCTTATGGGACAGGGAGGGCGACGAGCAGTACTTC.

This clonotype has a count of ten or more. The genes are TRBV2 and TRBJ1-1; 9 positions match TRBD1. V trimming: 6 bases; J trimming: 3 bases; junction bases outside the gene matches: 8. The CDR3 runs 15 residues. CDR1 is SNHLY and CDR2 is FYNNEI in the germline V gene. The CDR3 DNA sequence: TGTGCCAGCAGAGGACAGGGGATGGGATACACTGAAGCTTTCTTT. Protein sequence: CASRGQGMGYTEAFF. The whole variable domain, remainder taken from reference TRBV2 and TRBJ1-1, is EPEVTQTPSHQVTQMGQEVILRCVPISNHLYFYWYRQILGQKVEFLVSFYNNEISEKSEIFDDQFSVERPDGSNFTLKIRSTKLEDSAMYFCASRGQGMGYTEAFFGQGTRLTVV.

This clonotype was detected a few times. For the CDR3, the DNA is TGTGCCAGCAGCCTCCCCGATTCACCCCTCCACTTT. Translation gives CASSLPDSPLHF. The rearrangement uses TRBV28 and TRBJ1-6; D ambiguous. Looked up from germline, CDR1 is MDHEN and CDR2 is SYDVKM. V was clipped by 6 bases and J by 8 bases, with 8 bases between them. The CDR3 has 12 amino acids.

In its sample, this clonotype was seen many times. This chain uses TRBV4-3 with TRBJ1-6; D unclear. V was trimmed by 2 bases and J by 4 bases, leaving 0 bases between them. The CDR3 runs to 12 residues. Germline V gene lookup returns CDR1 LGHNA and CDR2 YSLEER. CDR3 loop: CASSQYNSPLHF. CDR3 nucleotide sequence: TGCGCCAGCAGCCAATATAATTCACCCCTCCACTTT.

This clonotype has a count of ten or more. This sequence joins TRBV7-9 and TRBJ1-1; TRBD1 matches 10 bases. With V trimmed by 6 bases and J by 6 bases, 7 bases remained unmatched. Germline CDR1 is SEHNR and CDR2 is FQNEAQ (reference sequence). This CDR3 is built from 14 residues. CDR3 loop: CASSYGQGGAEAFF. CDR3 sequence (DNA): TGTGCCAGCAGTTATGGACAGGGGGGCGCTGAAGCTTTCTTT.

This clonotype was seen many times. The rearrangement joins TRBV19 to TRBJ1-5, with unresolved D. Germline-derived CDR1 and CDR2 are LNHDA and SQIVND (reference sequence). Trimming shortened V by 1 base and J by 3 bases, and 7 bases separated the two germline ends. This CDR3 is built from 14 residues. CDR3: CASSIGLINQPQHF. CDR3 coding DNA: TGTGCCAGTAGTATAGGTCTTATCAATCAGCCCCAGCATTTT. The variable domain in full, with the rest retrieved from reference TRBV19 and TRBJ1-5, is DGGITQSPKYLFRKEGQNVTLSCEQNLNHDAMYWYRQDPGQGLRLIYYSQIVNDFQKGDIAEGYSVSREKKESFPLTVTSAQKNPTAFYLCASSIGLINQPQHFGDGTRLSIL.

The V gene is TRBV5-5, the J gene TRBJ1-6; D remains ambiguous. The CDR3 totals 15 residues. V was clipped by 4 bases and J by 5 bases, with 13 bases between them. Germline CDR1 reads SGHKS; CDR2 reads YYEKEE (reference sequence). The DNA of the CDR3 is TGTGCCAGCAGCACCGACGGACCCCATAATTCACCCCTCCACTTT. Translation: CASSTDGPHNSPLHF.

This clonotype appeared many times. CDR3 DNA: TGCGCGGGAGCAGGAAACAGCCAAGAGACCCAGTACTTC. Translated, it gives CAGAGNSQETQYF. This chain uses TRBV29-1 with TRBJ2-5; TRBD2 agrees at 7 bases. The CDR3 contains 13 residues. The germline V gene has CDR1 SQVTM and CDR2 ANQGSEA.

In this sample, this clonotype turned up many times. This chain links TRBV20-1 with TRBJ1-6; TRBD1 might be the D (6 bases). Germline V lookup: CDR1 DFQATT, CDR2 SNEGSKA (reference sequence). This CDR3 has 15 residues. Trimming took off 3 bases at V and 5 bases at J, with 14 bases between the two ends. The CDR3 reads CSASPRTAHNSPLHF. Written as DNA, the CDR3 is TGCAGTGCTAGCCCCCGGACAGCCCATAATTCACCCCTCCACTTT.

This clonotype came up many times. This chain connects TRBV5-1 to TRBJ1-6; 9 nucleotides match TRBD1. V gave up 4 bases and J gave up 9 bases; unmatched junction bases: 8. The CDR3 totals 15 residues. Germline V gene data show CDR1 as SGHRS and CDR2 as YFSETQ. The CDR3 loop is CASSPGQGGGSPLHF. The CDR3 coding sequence is TGCGCCAGCAGCCCGGGACAGGGCGGGGGTTCACCCCTCCACTTT.

V usage is TRBV7-6 and J usage is TRBJ2-4; TRBD2 matches at 7 bases. The CDR3 runs to 14 residues. From germline, CDR1 is SGHVS and CDR2 FNYEAQ. The V gene end was trimmed by 2 bases and the J gene end by 8 bases; junction bases not matched to a gene: 6. The DNA of the CDR3 is TGTGCCAGCAGCTTAACCGGCGGGAGTGACATTCAGTACTTC. Translating gives CASSLTGGSDIQYF.

This clonotype was counted at least ten times. This CDR3 is CASSYQGTGANVLTF. The CDR3 DNA sequence: TGTGCCAGCAGCTACCAGGGTACTGGGGCCAACGTCCTGACTTTC. This rearrangement joins TRBV7-8 to TRBJ2-6; D possibly corresponds to TRBD1 (5 bases). This CDR3 is 15 amino acids long. Trimming took off 4 bases at V and 2 bases at J, with 9 bases between the two ends. CDR1 and CDR2 from the germline V gene are SGHVS and FQNEAQ. Variable domain in full (rest from reference TRBV7-8 and TRBJ2-6): GAGVSQSPRYKVAKRGQDVALRCDPISGHVSLFWYQQALGQGPEFLTYFQNEAQLDKSGLPSDRFFAERPEGSVSTLKIQRTQQEDSAVYLCASSYQGTGANVLTFGAGSRLTVL.

This clonotype was picked up many times. The chain has TRBV10-3 and TRBJ2-3; the D gene could be TRBD1 or TRBD2 (7 bases each). Trimming pared 10 bases from V and 3 bases from J, leaving 11 bases between. CDR1 is ENHRY, CDR2 SYGVKD, per germline. The CDR3 extends over 12 amino acids. The CDR3 is CASRGGTDTQYF. DNA of the CDR3: TGTGCCAGCAGGGGGGGGACAGATACGCAGTATTTT.

This clonotype was detected many times. The rearrangement joins TRBV6-1 to TRBJ2-7, with D unresolved. Trimming cost V 5 bases and J 3 bases, with 5 bases left between them. The CDR3 loop spans 11 amino acids. The germline V gene has CDR1 MNHNS and CDR2 SASEGT. This CDR3 is CASSMHYEQYF. In DNA, the CDR3 is TGTGCCAGCAGTATGCACTACGAGCAGTACTTC.

The chain employs TRBV6-5 and TRBJ2-7, with TRBD2 matching 10 bases. This CDR3 contains 13 residues. CDR1 is MNHEY and CDR2 is SVGAGI in the germline V gene. J lost 4 bases, V lost 6 bases, and 3 bases had no gene match. DNA for the CDR3: TGTGCCAGCAGCCTGACTAGCGGGTACGAGCAGTACTTC. Amino acids: CASSLTSGYEQYF.

The table lists this clonotype with many counts. The V and J genes are TRBV19 and TRBJ1-2; D uncertain. The CDR3 length is 12 residues. CDR1 is LNHDA, CDR2 SQIVND, per germline (reference sequence). V lost 10 bases, J lost 6 bases, and 15 bases lay in between. The CDR3 coding sequence is TGTGCCACCAAAGGCGGGAGCAATGGCTACACCTTC. Translated: CATKGGSNGYTF. The full variable domain, its missing parts supplied by reference TRBV19 and TRBJ1-2, is DGGITQSPKYLFRKEGQNVTLSCEQNLNHDAMYWYRQDPGQGLRLIYYSQIVNDFQKGDIAEGYSVSREKKESFPLTVTSAQKNPTAFYLCATKGGSNGYTFGSGTRLTVV.

A few counts support this clonotype. V and J are TRBV7-2 and TRBJ1-2; a possible D gene is TRBD1 (5 bases). Deletions cut 5 bases from V and 8 bases from J, with 15 bases between. Germline CDR1 is SGHTA and CDR2 is FQGNSA. The CDR3 runs 13 residues. The CDR3 coding sequence is TGTGCCAGCAGCCCGGGGGAGGCGGCCGGCTACACCTTC. Its protein is CASSPGEAAGYTF.

This clonotype was detected only a few times. This chain joins TRBV3-1 and TRBJ1-4; 7 nucleotides agree with TRBD1. The V segment lost 2 bases and the J segment 0 bases; nucleotides outside the gene matches: 6. Germline CDR1 is LGHDT and CDR2 is YNNKEL (reference sequence). The CDR3 is made up of 17 amino acids. The CDR3 reads CASSQSLTGATNEKLFF. CDR3 bases: TGTGCCAGCAGCCAATCCCTCACAGGGGCAACTAATGAAAAACTGTTTTTT. The full variable domain, completed using reference TRBV3-1 and TRBJ1-4, is DTAVSQTPKYLVTQMGNDKSIKCEQNLGHDTMYWYKQDSKKFLKIMFSYNNKELIINETVPNRFSPKSPDKAHLNLHINSLELGDSAVYFCASSQSLTGATNEKLFFGSGTQLSVL.

This clonotype has only a few counts. The rearrangement uses TRBV19 and TRBJ2-4; D might be TRBD1 (5 bases). CDR1 is LNHDA and CDR2 is SQIVND in the germline V gene (reference sequence). V was shortened by 4 bases and J by 0 bases, with 22 bases between the two germline ends. The CDR3 is 19 amino acids. CDR3 sequence: CASSNPLVDSLKAKNIQYF. Here the CDR3 DNA reads TGTGCCAGTAGTAACCCCCTCGTCGACAGCCTAAAAGCCAAAAACATTCAGTACTTC.

This clonotype was detected many times. The chain joins TRBV20-1 to TRBJ2-7, with 7 nucleotides matching TRBD2. The germline V gene has CDR1 DFQATT and CDR2 SNEGSKA (reference sequence). CDR3 length: 11 amino acids. V dropped 6 bases and J dropped 2; count of bases not matched to a gene: 1. In DNA form, the CDR3 reads TGCAGTGCCACTAGCGCCTACGAGCAGTACTTC. Its translation is CSATSAYEQYF.

This clonotype was counted many times. The genes are TRBV6-2 or TRBV6-3 and TRBJ2-1, with 11 bases lining up with TRBD2. CDR3 length: 16 residues. V was pared by 2 bases and J by 3 bases, with 3 bases of the junction left unmatched. Germline V CDR1 and CDR2: MNHEY, SVGEGT. The CDR3 DNA follows: TGTGCCAGCAGTTACACGGGACTAGCGGTCTACAATGAGCAGTTCTTC. Amino acid sequence: CASSYTGLAVYNEQFF.